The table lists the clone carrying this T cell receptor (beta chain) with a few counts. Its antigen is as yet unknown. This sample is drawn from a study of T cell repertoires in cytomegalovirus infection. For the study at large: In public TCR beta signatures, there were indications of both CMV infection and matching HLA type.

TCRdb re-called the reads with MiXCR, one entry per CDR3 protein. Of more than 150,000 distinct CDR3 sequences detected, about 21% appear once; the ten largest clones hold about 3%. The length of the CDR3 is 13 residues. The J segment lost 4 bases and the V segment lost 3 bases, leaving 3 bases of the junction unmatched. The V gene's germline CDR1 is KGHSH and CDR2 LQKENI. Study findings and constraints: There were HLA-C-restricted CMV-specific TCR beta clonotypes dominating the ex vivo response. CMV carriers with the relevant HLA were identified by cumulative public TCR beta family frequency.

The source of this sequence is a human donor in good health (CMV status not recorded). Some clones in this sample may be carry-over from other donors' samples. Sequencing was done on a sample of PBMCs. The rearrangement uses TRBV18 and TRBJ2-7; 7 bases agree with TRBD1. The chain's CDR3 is CASSPGTVYEQYF. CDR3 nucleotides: TGTGCCAGCTCACCCGGGACAGTTTACGAGCAGTACTTC.